The text below deals with one TCR beta chain. The data derive from a study of CD8 T cells in Susac syndrome. Random hexamers primed reverse transcription of roughly 0.5 to 1 ug RNA. The authors amplified TCR beta CDR3 across 54 Vbeta and 13 Jbeta using immunoSEQ multiplex PCR. TCRdb redid the calling of the immunoSEQ multiplex PCR reads with MiXCR, one entry per CDR3 protein. The sample yields approximately 150,000 distinct CDR3 sequences, approximately 94% seen once. From blood CD8+ and CD4+ T cells, TCR beta sequences were generated. As controls, healthy donors matched for age and sex were used. With 5 bases removed from V and 7 bases from J, the gap between germline ends came to 15 bases. This CDR3 contains 14 residues. Per germline, CDR1 LNHDA and CDR2 SQIVND (reference sequence).

The specimen sequenced was CD4+ T cells from PBMCs. The sequence derives from a human donor in good health. The rearrangement links TRBV19 to TRBJ1-5; possible D gene TRBD1, 5 bases. The CDR3 loop reads CASSLTGRGQPQHF. CDR3 DNA sequence: TGTGCCAGTAGTTTGACTGGCCGGGGGCAGCCCCAGCATTTT.